The 23 T cell receptor beta chains given below trace back to one sample, sequenced in a study of T cells in Graves' hyperthyroidism and ophthalmopathy. Amplification of TCR beta CDR3 regions was performed using RNA transcripts as template. The primer set for the first-round RT-PCR of the TCR CDR3 was HTBI. A single record per CDR3 protein comes from TCRdb applying MiXCR to the multiplex PCR reads. The sample consists of approximately 250,000 distinct CDR3 sequences, roughly a quarter of them appearing once. What was sequenced was blood. The receptors were sampled from a middle-aged woman with Graves' ophthalmopathy.

The rearrangement links TRBV27 to TRBJ2-5, with 7 positions matching TRBD1. The CDR3 consists of 14 residues. Germline V lookup: CDR1 MNHEY, CDR2 SMNVEV (reference sequence). The V segment lost 6 bases and the J segment 1 base; nucleotides outside the gene matches: 5. The CDR3 spells CASRGWDSQETQYF. In DNA, the CDR3 is TGTGCCAGCAGAGGGTGGGACAGCCAAGAGACCCAGTACTTC.

The rearrangement joins TRBV5-1 to TRBJ2-2; TRBD1 aligns across 9 bases. This CDR3 contains 15 residues. Germline V gene lookup returns CDR1 SGHRS and CDR2 YFSETQ. V shed 5 bases, J shed 5 bases, and the junction held 7 bases outside the gene matches. The CDR3 region is CASRDGQGKTGELFF. CDR3 bases: TGCGCCAGCAGGGATGGACAGGGGAAGACCGGGGAGCTGTTTTTT.

This clonotype showed up many times. V and J are TRBV29-1 and TRBJ1-1; D is ambiguous. The CDR3 consists of 15 residues. The germline CDR1 and CDR2 sequences are SQVTM and ANQGSEA. The V gene lost 7 bases and the J gene lost 2 bases, with 20 bases spanning the gap. The CDR3 DNA sequence: TGCAGCGCCCCACGCGACCCAGGAATAAACACTGAAGCTTTCTTT. Translated, it gives CSAPRDPGINTEAFF.

This clonotype was observed many times. The rearrangement uses TRBV28 and TRBJ2-2, with a tentative D call TRBD2 (6 bases). V shed 7 bases and J shed 6 bases, with 12 bases lying between them. The germline gives CDR1 MDHEN, CDR2 SYDVKM. This CDR3 region has 13 residues. The CDR3 loop is CASISGVSGELFF. The CDR3 coding sequence is TGTGCCAGCATCTCGGGGGTATCCGGGGAGCTGTTTTTT.

This clonotype was recorded once. The rearrangement uses TRBV15 and TRBJ2-5; TRBD2 agrees at 11 bases. The J segment lost 4 bases and the V segment lost 1 base, leaving 5 bases of the junction unmatched. CDR1 and CDR2 (germline): LNHNV, YYDKDF (reference sequence). The CDR3 sequence is 16 residues long. In nucleotides, the CDR3 is TGTGCCACCAGCAGAGTAGGTCTAGCGGGAGGAGAGACCCAGTACTTC. Its translation: CATSRVGLAGGETQYF.

This clonotype was counted ten times or more. V and J are TRBV7-8 and TRBJ1-1, with 8 bases that match TRBD1. Per the germline V gene, CDR1 is SGHVS and CDR2 is FQNEAQ. With 2 bases clipped from V and 0 bases from J, the junction kept 5 bases outside the gene matches. CDR3 size: 16 residues. The CDR3 nucleotides read TGTGCCAGCAGCTTAAGGGCCAGGGGGCTGAACACTGAAGCTTTCTTT. Residues: CASSLRARGLNTEAFF.

There are many counts of this clonotype. V and J are TRBV4-1 and TRBJ2-5, with 8 bases that match TRBD1. V dropped 4 bases and J dropped 4; count of bases not matched to a gene: 20. There are 19 residues in the CDR3. Germline V gene data show CDR1 as MGHRA and CDR2 as YSYEKL. In DNA form, the CDR3 reads TGCGCCAGCAGCCCAACGAGGGGCCGACAGGGGAACCAAGGAGAGACCCAGTACTTC. It encodes CASSPTRGRQGNQGETQYF.

This clonotype was seen repeatedly, ten times or more. V gene TRBV29-1 combines with J gene TRBJ1-1; no clear D gene. The CDR3 has 13 amino acids. CDR1 and CDR2 (germline): SQVTM, ANQGSEA. The ends were cut back, 7 bases at V and 5 bases at J, with 17 bases in the middle. Written as DNA, the CDR3 is TGCAGCGCCTCGGCCTTGGGTGGAACTGAAGCTTTCTTT. The encoded protein is CSASALGGTEAFF.

This clonotype has a count of ten or more. The V and J genes are TRBV4-1 and TRBJ1-5; D not resolved. Germline lookup yields CDR1 MGHRA and CDR2 YSYEKL. V lost 1 base, J lost 7 bases, and 11 bases lay in between. The CDR3 consists of 14 residues. The CDR3 is CASSQGRVNQPQHF. CDR3 sequence (DNA): TGCGCCAGCAGCCAAGGTAGGGTAAACCAGCCCCAGCATTTT.

As regards this clonotype: An end of the junction differs from the germline gene, which may be a read error. This chain joins TRBV6-2 or TRBV6-3 and TRBJ1-1; D possibly corresponds to TRBD1 (6 bases). CDR3 length: 15 amino acids. Germline CDR1 and CDR2: MNHEY and SVGEGT. The CDR3 spells CASSEPGQGYTEAFF. CDR3 DNA: TGTGCCAGCAGCGAACCGGGACAAGGGTATACTGAGGCTTTCTTT.

This clonotype appeared many times. The rearrangement links TRBV20-1 to TRBJ2-2; 12 positions match TRBD2. Germline CDR1 and CDR2: DFQATT and SNEGSKA (reference sequence). Trimming took 0 bases from V and 5 from J; bases not matched to a gene: 4. The CDR3 consists of 16 residues. CDR3 coding DNA: TGCAGTGCTAGAGACCCTCTAGCGGGAGGGACCGGGGAGCTGTTTTTT. It yields the protein CSARDPLAGGTGELFF.

With respect to this clonotype: This may be a read error: a much more frequent sequence differs by one nucleotide. The chain combines TRBV28 with TRBJ1-2; a weak D match, TRBD1 (5 bases). CDR1 is MDHEN, CDR2 SYDVKM, per germline. The CDR3 contains 12 residues. Between the trimmed V and J ends, which lost 10 bases and 6 bases, there was a span of 15 bases. The CDR3 nucleotides are TGTGCCACCAGGGAGGAGGACCATGGCTACACCTTC. It specifies CATREEDHGYTF.

This clonotype was picked up many times. This chain joins TRBV5-6 and TRBJ1-1, with 7 bases lining up with TRBD1. J gave up 2 bases and V 4 bases, and 5 bases lay outside the gene matches. Germline lookup yields CDR1 SGHDT and CDR2 YYEEEE. CDR3 length equals 14 residues. CDR3 sequence: CASSGAGGNTEAFF. The DNA of the CDR3 is TGTGCCAGCAGCGGAGCAGGGGGAAACACTGAAGCTTTCTTT.

This clonotype has at least ten counts. The chain combines TRBV28 with TRBJ2-5, with D possibly TRBD2 on 6 matching bases. This CDR3 spans 14 amino acids. V was trimmed by 4 bases and J by 2 bases, leaving 11 bases between them. Germline V gene lookup returns CDR1 MDHEN and CDR2 SYDVKM. The DNA of the CDR3 is TGTGCCAGCAGTTCCCCGGGGGAACAAGAGACCCAGTACTTC. This translates into CASSSPGEQETQYF.

This clonotype was observed at least ten times. This chain links TRBV20-1 with TRBJ1-2; D gene unclear. The length of the CDR3 is 16 residues. The V and J ends lost 1 base and 2 bases respectively, with 17 bases between them. Germline lookup yields CDR1 DFQATT and CDR2 SNEGSKA (reference sequence). The CDR3 region has the DNA TGCAGTGCTAGAGCCCCTGTTGGTGGGGTGAACTATGGCTACACCTTC. Amino acids: CSARAPVGGVNYGYTF.

This clonotype was counted many times. The gene calls are TRBV6-5 and TRBJ2-2; 8 bases are a match to TRBD2. CDR1 and CDR2 (germline): MNHEY, SVGAGI. V lost 7 bases and J lost 10; bases outside the gene matches: 11. The CDR3 loop spans 14 amino acids. CDR3 coding DNA: TGTGCCAGCATTCTTGCGGGAGGTCCGCCGGAGCTGTTTTTT. Protein: CASILAGGPPELFF.

This clonotype was detected many times. The gene calls are TRBV27 and TRBJ1-2; 10 positions match TRBD1. Germline V lookup: CDR1 MNHEY, CDR2 SMNVEV (reference sequence). The CDR3 extends over 15 amino acids. Unmatched junction bases numbered 9, after V lost 2 bases and J lost 9 bases. The CDR3 protein is CASSLTRQGAGSYTF. In DNA form, the CDR3 reads TGTGCCAGCAGTTTAACTCGACAGGGGGCAGGTAGCTACACCTTC.

This clonotype has at least ten counts. The gene calls are TRBV27 and TRBJ2-2; no clear D. From germline, CDR1 is MNHEY and CDR2 SMNVEV (reference sequence). V was shortened by 8 bases and J by 4 bases, with 8 bases between the two germline ends. This CDR3 is 12 amino acids long. The CDR3 sequence is CASRKTTGELFF. The DNA of the CDR3 is TGTGCCAGCCGAAAAACCACCGGGGAGCTGTTTTTT.

In DNA form, the CDR3 reads TGCGCCAGCAGCTCCGGGACAGCCGCTGAAGCTTTCTTT. This encodes CASSSGTAAEAFF. The chain employs TRBV5-1 and TRBJ1-1; 7 positions match TRBD1. V dropped 3 bases and J dropped 6; count of bases not matched to a gene: 5. The CDR3 is made up of 13 amino acids. CDR1 is SGHRS, CDR2 YFSETQ, per germline.

This clonotype was seen many times. V usage is TRBV4-3 and J usage is TRBJ1-5; 12 nucleotides match TRBD1. Losses at the gene ends were 3 bases for V and 2 bases for J; bases not matched to a gene: 14. The germline V gene encodes CDR1 LGHNA and CDR2 YSLEER. The CDR3 sequence is 20 residues long. The CDR3 region is CASSQGPGDRGLEGNQPQHF. The CDR3 nucleotides read TGCGCCAGCAGCCAGGGCCCTGGGGACAGGGGGCTTGAGGGCAATCAGCCCCAGCATTTT.

This clonotype was seen repeatedly, ten times or more. The V and J genes are TRBV13 and TRBJ2-7, with D tentatively TRBD1 (6 bases). In germline, CDR1 is PRHDT, CDR2 FYEKMQ (reference sequence). The V end was cut by 4 bases, the J end by 5 bases, with 12 bases between. CDR3 length: 13 residues. The CDR3 reads CASSSTGFDEQYF. The CDR3 DNA is TGTGCCAGCAGCTCCACAGGGTTCGACGAGCAGTACTTC.

The chain joins TRBV12-3 or TRBV12-4 to TRBJ2-7, with D perhaps matching TRBD1 (6 bases). This CDR3 spans 15 amino acids. V dropped 6 bases and J dropped 0 bases, with 15 bases sitting between them. The CDR3, as DNA: TGTGCCAGCAGCCCGACAGGTCCCAGCTCCTACGAGCAGTACTTC. The encoded protein is CASSPTGPSSYEQYF.

J is TRBJ1-2 and V is TRBV6-1, with 9 bases lining up with TRBD1. The germline CDR1 and CDR2 sequences are MNHNS and SASEGT. The CDR3 is 13 amino acids. The junction had 7 bases not matched to a gene; V was cut back by 5 bases and J by 9 bases. The DNA of the CDR3 is TGTGCCAGCAGTCGGGGACAGGGATTAAGCTACACCTTC. Protein product: CASSRGQGLSYTF.